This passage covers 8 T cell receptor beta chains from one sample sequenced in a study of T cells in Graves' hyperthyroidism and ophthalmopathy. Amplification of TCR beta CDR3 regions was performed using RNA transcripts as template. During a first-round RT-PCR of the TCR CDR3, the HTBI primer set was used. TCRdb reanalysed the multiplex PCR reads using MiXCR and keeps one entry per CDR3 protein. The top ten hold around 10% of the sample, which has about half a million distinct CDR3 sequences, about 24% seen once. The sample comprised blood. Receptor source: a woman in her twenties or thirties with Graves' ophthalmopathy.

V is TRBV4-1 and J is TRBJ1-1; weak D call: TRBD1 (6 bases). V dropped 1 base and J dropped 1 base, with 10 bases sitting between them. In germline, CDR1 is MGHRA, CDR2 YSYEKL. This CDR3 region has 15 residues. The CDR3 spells CASSQVGQRNTEAFF. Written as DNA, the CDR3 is TGCGCCAGCAGCCAAGTAGGACAGCGGAACACTGAAGCTTTCTTT.

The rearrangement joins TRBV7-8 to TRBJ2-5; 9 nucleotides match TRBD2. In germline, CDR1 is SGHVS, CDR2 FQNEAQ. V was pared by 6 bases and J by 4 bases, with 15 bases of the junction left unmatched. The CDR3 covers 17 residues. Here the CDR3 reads CASSERRGGLVRETQYF. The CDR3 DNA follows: TGTGCCAGCAGTGAACGGCGGGGGGGCTTGGTTAGAGAGACCCAGTACTTC.

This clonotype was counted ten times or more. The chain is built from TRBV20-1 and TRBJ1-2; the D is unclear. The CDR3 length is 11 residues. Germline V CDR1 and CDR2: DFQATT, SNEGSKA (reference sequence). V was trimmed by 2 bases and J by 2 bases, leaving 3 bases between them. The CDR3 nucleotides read TGCAGTGCTAGACAGAACTATGGCTACACCTTC. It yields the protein CSARQNYGYTF.

The CDR3 region is CASSPGTFSGAEAFF. The DNA of the CDR3 is TGCGCCAGCAGCCCCGGGACATTCTCGGGCGCTGAAGCTTTCTTT. The chain links TRBV5-1 to TRBJ1-1, with D perhaps matching TRBD1 (6 bases). Germline-derived CDR1 and CDR2 are SGHRS and YFSETQ. This CDR3 spans 15 amino acids. V shed 4 bases and J shed 6 bases, with 19 bases lying between them.

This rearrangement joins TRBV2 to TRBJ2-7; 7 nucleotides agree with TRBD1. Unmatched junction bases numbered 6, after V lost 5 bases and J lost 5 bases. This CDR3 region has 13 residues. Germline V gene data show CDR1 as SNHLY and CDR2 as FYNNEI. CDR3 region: CASSQGVVNEQYF. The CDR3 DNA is TGTGCCAGCAGTCAGGGGGTTGTCAACGAGCAGTACTTC.

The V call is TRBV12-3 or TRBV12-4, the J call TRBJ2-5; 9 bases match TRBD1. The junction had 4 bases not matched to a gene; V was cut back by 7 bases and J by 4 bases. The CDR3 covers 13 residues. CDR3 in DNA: TGTGCCAGCACTACAGGGGGCCCAGAGACCCAGTACTTC. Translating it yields CASTTGGPETQYF.

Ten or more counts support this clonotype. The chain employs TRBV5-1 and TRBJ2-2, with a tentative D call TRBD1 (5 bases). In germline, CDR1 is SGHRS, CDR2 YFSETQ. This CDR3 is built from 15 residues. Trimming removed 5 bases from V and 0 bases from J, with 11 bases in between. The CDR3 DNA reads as TGCGCCAGCAGACAACAGGCCTCGAACACCGGGGAGCTGTTTTTT. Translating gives CASRQQASNTGELFF.

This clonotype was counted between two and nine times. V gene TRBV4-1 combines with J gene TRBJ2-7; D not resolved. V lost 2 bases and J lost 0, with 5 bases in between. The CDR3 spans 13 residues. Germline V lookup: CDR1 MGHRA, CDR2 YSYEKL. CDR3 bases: TGCGCCAGCAGCCAACAGAACTCCTACGAGCAGTACTTC. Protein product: CASSQQNSYEQYF.